A selection of T cell receptor beta chains follows, all from one sample in a study of blood T cell repertoires in COVID-19. Data came from immunoSEQ multiplex PCR; TCRdb stores just in-frame clones and leaves some out. This table has some 520,000 clones, about 88% appearing once. Material for sequencing was peripheral blood. The receptors here all came from a man in his late teens or twenties with COVID-19, enrolled during active disease. Both conserved end residues are part of each CDR3. The order of the fields is D gene, J gene, clone size, CDR3 length, V gene, CDR3 protein, CDR3 DNA. D genes are given only for firm matches. Some rows have no size entry. The others give once, few or many, or a class for an expanded clone.

TRBD2 TRBJ2-1 NA 16 TRBV9 CASSPSGTSGYNEQFF TGTGCCAGCAGCCCATCCGGGACTAGCGGCTACAATGAGCAGTTCTTC
TRBD2 TRBJ2-5 NA 18 TRBV5-8 CASSLGLASSGIQETQYF TGTGCCAGCAGCTTGGGACTAGCTTCTTCCGGGATCCAAGAGACCCAGTACTTC
NA TRBJ1-6 NA 16 TRBV19 CASSTNRDTGNSPLHF TGTGCCAGTAGTACAAACCGGGACACGGGTAATTCACCCCTCCACTTT
TRBD2 TRBJ2-3 once 14 TRBV6-5 CASPSGRITDTQYF TGTGCCAGCCCGAGCGGGAGGATCACAGATACGCAGTATTTT
NA TRBJ2-3 once 12 TRBV9 CASSAYTDTQYF TGTGCCAGCAGCGCCTACACAGATACGCAGTATTTT
NA TRBJ2-7 NA 12 TRBV7-8 CASEDISYEQYF TGTGCCAGCGAAGACATCTCCTACGAGCAGTACTTC
NA TRBJ2-1 NA 15 TRBV15 CATSRDGLVENEQFF TGTGCCACCAGCAGAGATGGTCTAGTTGAGAATGAGCAGTTCTTC
NA TRBJ2-1 NA 16 TRBV9 CASSVTPRSSEEEQFF TGTGCCAGCAGCGTAACCCCCCGTTCGAGCGAGGAGGAGCAGTTCTTC
TRBD2 TRBJ2-2 NA 15 TRBV12-5 CASGLRGGATGELFF TGTGCTAGTGGTTTGCGGGGGGGTGCGACCGGGGAGCTGTTTTTT
NA TRBJ1-2 NA 14 TRBV23-1 CASTPPGANYGYTF TGCGCCAGCACTCCTCCGGGAGCAAACTATGGCTACACCTTC
TRBD2 TRBJ2-7 few 15 TRBV6-2/TRBV6-3 CASSFPRAGVYEQYF TGTGCCAGCAGTTTCCCAAGAGCGGGAGTTTACGAGCAGTACTTC
NA TRBJ1-5 few 14 TRBV19 CASLGARSNQPQHF TGTGCCAGCCTAGGGGCGAGGAGCAATCAGCCCCAGCATTTT
NA TRBJ2-1 NA 14 TRBV5-1 CASAVPETYNEQFF TGCGCCAGCGCGGTCCCTGAAACATACAATGAGCAGTTCTTC
NA TRBJ2-1 NA 16 TRBV27 CASSLGPSYFYNEQFF TGTGCCAGCAGTTTAGGGCCTAGCTACTTCTACAATGAGCAGTTCTTC
NA TRBJ2-6 NA 15 TRBV6-5 CASSLDNSGANVLTF TGTGCCAGCAGTTTGGACAACTCTGGGGCCAACGTCCTGACTTTC
NA TRBJ1-1 NA 14 TRBV2 CASSRDTLNTEAFF TGTGCCAGCAGTAGGGACACCCTGAACACTGAAGCTTTCTTT
NA TRBJ2-3 once 15 TRBV6-5 CASSYSSDITDTQYF TGTGCCAGCAGTTACTCCTCCGACATCACAGATACGCAGTATTTT
TRBD1 TRBJ1-3 once 18 TRBV7-9 CASSLTFFPGGSGNTIYF TGTGCCAGCAGCTTAACCTTCTTCCCAGGGGGCTCTGGAAACACCATATATTTT
TRBD2 TRBJ2-7 NA 15 TRBV11-2 CASSKGGTSGYEQYF TGTGCCAGCAGCAAAGGGGGGACTAGCGGATACGAGCAGTACTTC
TRBD1 TRBJ2-7 NA 15 TRBV19 CASSVSLTGGYEQYF TGTGCCAGTAGTGTTTCTTTGACAGGGGGCTACGAGCAGTACTTC
NA TRBJ2-7 NA 18 TRBV3-1/TRBV3-2 CASSQEGRATFAPYEQYF TGTGCCAGCAGCCAAGAGGGCAGGGCGACTTTCGCCCCCTACGAGCAGTACTTC
TRBD1 TRBJ1-5 NA 19 TRBV19 CASSPSRRDRGHNNQPQHF TGTGCCAGTAGTCCTAGCCGCCGGGACAGGGGGCATAACAATCAGCCCCAGCATTTT
NA TRBJ2-7 NA 13 TRBV2 CASSEMGGYEQYF TGTGCCAGCAGTGAAATGGGGGGCTACGAGCAGTACTTC
TRBD1 TRBJ2-1 NA 12 TRBV3-1/TRBV3-2 CASSHTTGGLFF TGTGCCAGCAGCCACACGACAGGGGGTCTCTTCTTC
TRBD1 TRBJ2-7 NA 16 TRBV5-6 CASSLDRWTGSREQYF TGTGCCAGCAGCTTGGATCGATGGACAGGCAGCCGCGAGCAGTACTTC
NA TRBJ2-5 NA 15 TRBV7-3 CASSLRGLPQETQYF TGTGCCAGCAGCTTAAGGGGACTCCCCCAAGAGACCCAGTACTTC
NA TRBJ2-5 NA 13 TRBV2 CASSVEVPETQYF TGTGCCAGCAGTGTAGAGGTGCCGGAGACCCAGTACTTC
TRBD1 TRBJ2-1 few 15 TRBV5-1 CASSPGGQGFSEQFF TGCGCCAGCAGCCCGGGGGGACAGGGATTTAGTGAGCAGTTCTTC
NA TRBJ2-1 NA 14 TRBV19 CATQAEGGYNEQFF TGTGCCACCCAAGCCGAGGGTGGCTACAATGAGCAGTTCTTC
NA TRBJ1-6 NA 14 TRBV14 CASSQDLDSRALHF TGTGCCAGCAGCCAAGATCTAGACTCCAGGGCTCTCCACTTT
NA TRBJ1-1 NA 17 TRBV3-1/TRBV3-2 CASSQDPPHMGDTESFF TGTGCCAGCAGCCAAGATCCCCCCCACATGGGGGACACTGAATCTTTCTTT
TRBD1 TRBJ2-7 once 15 TRBV18 CASSPSGTGGYEQYF TGTGCCAGCTCACCATCCGGGACAGGGGGCTACGAGCAGTACTTC
NA TRBJ2-1 NA 15 TRBV12-5 CASGPLAGTYNEQFF TGTGCTAGTGGTCCCCTCGCAGGGACCTACAATGAGCAGTTCTTC
NA TRBJ1-1 NA 14 TRBV6-5 CASSASGSQTEAFF TGTGCCAGCAGCGCTTCCGGGTCGCAGACTGAAGCTTTCTTT
NA TRBJ1-5 NA 14 TRBV6-1 CASSEARGIQPQHF TGTGCCAGCAGTGAAGCGCGGGGGATCCAGCCCCAGCATTTT
NA TRBJ2-5 NA 11 TRBV3-1/TRBV3-2 CASSEGETQYF TGTGCCAGCAGCGAGGGTGAGACCCAGTACTTC
NA TRBJ1-4 NA 19 TRBV12-2 CASRSPGGEIQGSDEKLFF TGTGCAAGTCGCTCCCCGGGGGGAGAGATTCAGGGATCCGATGAAAAACTGTTTTTT
TRBD2 TRBJ2-7 NA 16 TRBV5-1 CASSTGLAGVSSEQYF TGCGCCAGCAGCACGGGACTAGCGGGGGTTTCCTCCGAGCAGTACTTC
TRBD2 TRBJ2-1 NA 16 TRBV7-2 CASSLGPAGGNNEQFF TGTGCCAGCAGCTTAGGACCAGCGGGAGGAAACAATGAGCAGTTCTTC
NA TRBJ2-7 NA 13 TRBV7-9 CASSLRGLDEQYF TGTGCCAGCAGCTTGCGGGGGCTCGACGAGCAGTACTTC
TRBD1 TRBJ1-2 NA 14 TRBV3-1/TRBV3-2 CASSSRGQGDGYTF TGTGCCAGCAGTTCAAGGGGCCAGGGGGATGGCTACACCTTC
NA TRBJ2-4 NA 14 TRBV29-1 CSVIDSWAKNIQYF TGCAGCGTTATTGACTCGTGGGCCAAAAACATTCAGTACTTC
TRBD2 TRBJ2-1 NA 14 TRBV5-4 CASSGTGLAFEQFF TGTGCCAGCAGCGGAACGGGACTAGCGTTCGAGCAGTTCTTC
NA TRBJ2-5 once 15 TRBV18 CASSPRGVRDETQYF TGTGCCAGCTCACCACGGGGGGTCAGGGACGAGACCCAGTACTTC
NA TRBJ1-3 NA 14 TRBV6-5 CASRSGTTGNTIYF TGTGCCAGCAGGTCCGGGACAACTGGAAACACCATATATTTT
NA TRBJ1-5 NA 14 TRBV3-1/TRBV3-2 CASSRDKVYQPQHF TGTGCCAGCAGCCGGGACAAAGTTTATCAGCCCCAGCATTTT
NA TRBJ2-5 NA 15 TRBV11-2 CASSLGLLGRETQYF TGTGCCAGCAGCTTAGGTCTATTGGGGAGAGAGACCCAGTACTTC
NA TRBJ1-5 NA 15 TRBV27 CASSPWGGGNQPQHF TGTGCCAGCAGTCCATGGGGGGGCGGCAATCAGCCCCAGCATTTT
TRBD1 TRBJ2-1 NA 13 TRBV5-1 CASSQGQGVEWFF TGCGCCAGCAGCCAAGGACAGGGAGTTGAATGGTTCTTC
NA TRBJ1-2 NA 15 TRBV9 CASSPPRRGNYGYTF TGTGCCAGCAGCCCCCCGCGCAGGGGCAACTATGGCTACACCTTC
NA TRBJ1-5 NA 13 TRBV6-5 CASEGGGGQPQHF TGTGCCAGCGAGGGGGGGGGAGGTCAGCCCCAGCATTTT
TRBD1 TRBJ1-2 NA 15 TRBV7-8 CASSSWTGVNYGYTF TGTGCCAGCAGCTCCTGGACAGGAGTTAACTATGGCTACACCTTC
TRBD2 TRBJ2-7 NA 16 TRBV6-7 CASRLPRTSLNYEQYF TGTGCCAGCAGACTACCCCGGACTAGCCTCAACTACGAGCAGTACTTC
TRBD1 TRBJ1-2 NA 13 TRBV5-4 CASSTGTGYGYTF TGTGCCAGCAGCACCGGGACAGGCTATGGCTACACCTTC
TRBD1 TRBJ1-6 NA 17 TRBV6-1 CASSAVLDRGRNSPLHF TGTGCCAGCAGTGCCGTTTTGGACAGGGGGCGTAATTCACCCCTCCACTTT
NA TRBJ1-1 NA 16 TRBV7-2 CASSFTGPRVNTEAFF TGTGCCAGCAGCTTTACAGGGCCCCGGGTAAACACTGAAGCTTTCTTT
TRBD1 TRBJ1-2 NA 17 TRBV6-4 CASPNLSEQGTPHGYTF TGTGCCAGCCCCAATCTTTCCGAACAGGGGACGCCGCATGGCTACACCTTC
TRBD2 TRBJ2-2 NA 15 TRBV5-4 CASRPGLMNTGELFF TGTGCCAGCAGACCGGGACTAATGAACACCGGGGAGCTGTTTTTT
NA TRBJ1-2 NA 12 TRBV29-1 CSVVSGNYGYTF TGCAGCGTTGTTAGCGGGAACTATGGCTACACCTTC